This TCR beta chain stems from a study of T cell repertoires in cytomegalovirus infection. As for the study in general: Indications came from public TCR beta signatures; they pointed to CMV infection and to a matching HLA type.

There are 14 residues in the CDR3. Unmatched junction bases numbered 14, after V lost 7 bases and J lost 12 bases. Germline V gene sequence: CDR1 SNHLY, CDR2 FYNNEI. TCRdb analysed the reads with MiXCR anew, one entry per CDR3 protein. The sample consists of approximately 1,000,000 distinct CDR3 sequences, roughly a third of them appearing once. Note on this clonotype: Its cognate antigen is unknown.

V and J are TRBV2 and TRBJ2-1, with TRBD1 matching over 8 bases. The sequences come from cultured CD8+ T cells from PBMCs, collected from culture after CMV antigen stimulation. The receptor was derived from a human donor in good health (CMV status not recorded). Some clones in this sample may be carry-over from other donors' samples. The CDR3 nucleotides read TGTGCCAGCATCCCCGGACAGGGAAGCATCAGGCAGTTCTTC. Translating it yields CASIPGQGSIRQFF.